A single T cell receptor (beta chain) is shown here with its context. Its antigen is still unknown. No per-base quality is available; no much larger clone lies one base away. The germline V gene sets CDR1 to ENHRY and CDR2 to SYGVKD. V is trimmed back by 0 bases and J by 8 bases, and the junction contains 8 bases that no gene match accounts for. Inclusive of the bounding cysteine and phenylalanine, the CDR3 is 16 residues long. CDR3 DNA is the only sequence kept; it has 48 bases, read in frame from the first base. The data originate from a study of blood T cell repertoires in COVID-19 (dated by TCRdb to 2020 to 2022). About the study as a whole: The collaborator samples originated in the United States, Italy and Spain and spanned the acute and convalescent phases of COVID-19. The material from the prospective study consisted of cDNA or gDNA derived from T cells, B-cell-depleted T cells, or PBMCs. Subjects who had been exposed to COVID-19, were actively infected with it, or had recovered from it provided the deeply sampled blood TCRbeta repertoires that made up the dataset. The repertoires were released in a freely available public database meant as a resource for research on the immune response to SARS-CoV-2. Samples were obtained from the ongoing ImmuneRACE study (first 160 participants) and from over 1,000 subjects provided by 6 global collaborators. The sample metadata nearly always contained a de-identified subject ID, COVID-19 status, age in years and sex. Where available, HLA class I and class II types were obtained from metadata supplied by the sample provider rather than from assay-based typing.

Summary of the overall study and its limitations: The quantity of clinical and demographic metadata differed by source and by participant and was supplied without curation.

The immunoSEQ Assay, a bias-controlled multiplex PCR, was used to amplify TCRbeta CDR3 regions from genomic DNA. As for the original processing: The number of nucleated cells in each sample was estimated from the amplification of reference gene primers within the assay. Sequence reads were collapsed and filtered to measure the absolute abundance of every unique TCRbeta CDR3 rearrangement. For each sample, productive Simpson clonality was calculated as the square root of Simpson's diversity index across productive rearrangements. This is the immuneACCESS table as TCRdb keeps it, with only in-frame sequences that have V and J called. A part of the clones is gone; compared with another copy, unresolved V genes explain less than half, and the rest is unexplained. The V and J calls and clone size were taken over from that table, and D and trimming were inferred from the DNA. Present in this sample are 300,000 to 450,000 clones, approximately 88% of which were seen just once. About 3% of the sample comes from the top ten.

In Seattle, one collaborating source enrolled patients while the infection was active and tracked those patients longitudinally over the course of disease. Collaborating institutions collected whole blood in K2EDTA tubes following their own protocols. For TCRbeta analysis, collaborator samples were shipped as frozen whole blood, as isolated PBMCs, or as DNA extracted from either sample type. The sequence links TRBV10-3 to TRBJ2-3; 10 of the junction bases match TRBD2. The specimen sequenced was peripheral blood. This TCR derives from a woman aged 25-40 years with COVID-19, enrolled during active disease. The DNA sequence is TGTGCCATCAGTGAGTCATCTAGCGGGGGCCTGCGTACGCAGTATTTT. Its protein is CAISESSSGGLRTQYF.